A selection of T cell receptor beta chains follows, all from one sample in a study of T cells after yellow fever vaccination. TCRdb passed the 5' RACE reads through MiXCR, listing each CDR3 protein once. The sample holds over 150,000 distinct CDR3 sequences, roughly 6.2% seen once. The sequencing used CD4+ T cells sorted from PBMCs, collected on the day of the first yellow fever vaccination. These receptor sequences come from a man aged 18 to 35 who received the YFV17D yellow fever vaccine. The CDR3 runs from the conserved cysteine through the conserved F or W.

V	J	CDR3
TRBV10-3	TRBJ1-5	CAISESVGDNQPQHF
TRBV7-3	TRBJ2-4	CASSTGTGVTKNIQYF
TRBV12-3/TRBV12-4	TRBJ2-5	CASSRLGEETQYF
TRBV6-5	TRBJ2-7	CASSQTGKTYQQYF
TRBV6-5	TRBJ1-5	CASSYSVGQGDQPQHF
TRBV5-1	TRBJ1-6	CASSLLATGDSPLHF
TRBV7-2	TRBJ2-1	CASSYDRGSYNEQFF
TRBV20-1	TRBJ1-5	CSASGGYSNQPQHF
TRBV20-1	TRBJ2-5	CSASHRGETQYF
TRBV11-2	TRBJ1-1	CASSLGQSNTEAFF
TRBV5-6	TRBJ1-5	CASSLQGYGREPQHF
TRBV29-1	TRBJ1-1	CSVEEGTNTEAFF
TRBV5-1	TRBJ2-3	CASSFSGRGGLSTDTQYF
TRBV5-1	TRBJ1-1	CASSLLSGNTEAFF
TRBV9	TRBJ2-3	CASSSAGLNTDTQYF
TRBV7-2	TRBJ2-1	CASSLANSYNEQFF
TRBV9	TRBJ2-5	CASSVSNQETQYF
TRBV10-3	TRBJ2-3	CAISEGPLAGDPDTQYF
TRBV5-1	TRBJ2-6	CASSYDNLGANVLTF
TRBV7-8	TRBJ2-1	CASSSARLAGGSSSYNEQFF
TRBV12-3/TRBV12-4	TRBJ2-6	CASSWASGANVLTF
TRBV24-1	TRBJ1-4	CATSDARGRVLFF
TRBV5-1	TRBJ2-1	CASSLGGLSYNEQFF
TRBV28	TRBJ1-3	CASSSRPGAGTAGNTIYF